This T cell receptor beta chain was recorded in a study of read filtering for tumor transcriptome and immune sequencing. Overall study context: Revised staging placed under ten patients in R-ISS I, over 15 in II, more than 5 in III. IR-seq gave about 4.05 to 11 million TCR reads per sample; RNA-seq gave about 75 to 1,300. Broader study findings: RNA-seq captured clonotypes less deeply and reliably than IR-seq.

This clonotype showed up many times. Its cognate antigen is unknown. This CDR3 region has 16 residues. Between the trimmed V and J ends, which lost 3 bases and 0 bases, there was a span of 14 bases. Germline CDR1 SGHAT, CDR2 FQNNGV. This library used around 400 ng RNA and molecular barcoded adaptors spanning alpha/delta and beta/gamma chains. In TCRdb, the reads were re-called with MiXCR into one record per CDR3 protein. The sample has about 40,000 distinct CDR3 sequences; roughly 13% are singletons. This chain uses TRBV11-2 with TRBJ1-2; D may be TRBD1 (6 bases). Sequencing was performed on a population of CD138-negative cells sorted from bone marrow. This receptor was identified in a donor at least 40 years old with multiple myeloma. CDR3 nucleotides: TGTGCCAGCAGCTTCCGCCACAGGGTCGCTAACTATGGCTACACCTTC. It encodes CASSFRHRVANYGYTF. The full variable domain, in which reference TRBV11-2 and TRBJ1-2 provide the parts outside the CDR3, is EAGVAQSPRYKIIEKRQSVAFWCNPISGHATLYWYQQILGQGPKLLIQFQNNGVVDDSQLPKDRFSAERLKGVDSTLKIQPAKLEDSAVYLCASSFRHRVANYGYTFGSGTRLTVV.